This T cell receptor beta chain is from a study of OX40 agonist ivuxolimab in advanced cancers. Background on the study: Patients were given ivuxolimab, an antibody that agonizes OX40 (CD134). Three patients, one with hepatocellular carcinoma and two with cutaneous melanoma, achieved partial responses.

Sequencing used immunoSEQ multiplex PCR; TCRdb keeps in-frame clones, though not all of them. The repertoire includes about 13,000 clones, roughly two thirds of them detected once, and 20% to 30% sits in the top ten. General observations from the study: The work left the antigen specificity of expanded peripheral T cells undetermined.

Worth noting for this clone: What it binds is not known.

The CDR3 runs 12 residues. V lost 6 bases, J lost 1 base, and 9 bases lay in between. Germline CDR1 is GTSNPN and CDR2 is SVGIG (reference sequence). Specimen: CD4+ or CD8+ T cells sorted from blood, collected in a trial of the OX40 agonist ivuxolimab. The gene calls are TRBV30 and TRBJ1-1; tentative D call: TRBD1 (6 bases). This clonotype was sampled from an adult with an advanced solid tumor such as melanoma, head and neck, liver or kidney cancer. The CDR3 DNA sequence: TGTGCCTGTGAGGGGGGGAACACTGAAGCTTTCTTT. Translating gives CACEGGNTEAFF.